This is a list of T cell receptor beta chains from one sample in a study of breast tumors, draining lymph nodes, adjacent tissues. Each CDR3 protein gets one entry after TCRdb re-called the multiplex PCR reads with MiXCR. The table records approximately 28,000 distinct CDR3 sequences, 63% of them present only once. Input material: breast tumor tissue. All receptors derive from a female donor with breast cancer. Some clones in this sample may be carry-over from other donors' samples. Both conserved end residues are part of each CDR3. D genes are given only for firm matches. Clone size appears in some rows only: once, few, many, or a class for an expanded clone.

V,D,size,J,DNA,CDR3
TRBV7-2,.,.,TRBJ2-3,TGTGCCAGCAGCATCTCCGATTTCAGCACAGATACGCAGTATTTT,CASSISDFSTDTQYF
TRBV7-8,TRBD1,.,TRBJ2-5,TGTGCCAGCAGTAGGACAGGGCTGAAGGAGACCCAGTACTTC,CASSRTGLKETQYF
TRBV6-6,.,.,TRBJ2-2,TGTGCCAGCAGTACCCAGGGGAGCACCGGGGAGCTGTTTTTT,CASSTQGSTGELFF
TRBV7-3,.,.,TRBJ2-7,TGTGCCTGCAGCTTACAGCAGGGGAACACCTACGAGCAGTACTTC,CACSLQQGNTYEQYF
TRBV20-1,.,.,TRBJ2-7,TGCAGTGCTAGAGTGAGGCAGGGGTTCCTCTACGAGCAGTACTTC,CSARVRQGFLYEQYF
TRBV6-6,.,.,TRBJ1-6,TGTGCCAGCAGTCACGACGGGGGGTATAATTCACCCCTCCACTTT,CASSHDGGYNSPLHF
TRBV15,.,.,TRBJ2-5,TGTGCCACCAGCAGAGATCGCGGGACTCAAGAGACCCAGTACTTC,CATSRDRGTQETQYF
TRBV20-1,.,medium-sized,TRBJ1-2,TGCAGTGCTAGGTTCGGCGTTGGGAATGGCTACACCTTC,CSARFGVGNGYTF
TRBV10-3,.,.,TRBJ1-2,TGTGCCATCAGTGCTCCGGACAGTTTCCTCAACTATGGCTACACCTTC,CAISAPDSFLNYGYTF
TRBV10-1,.,many,TRBJ2-7,TGCGCCAGCAGTGAGGTAGCGGCCTACGAGCAGTACTTC,CASSEVAAYEQYF
TRBV6-5,.,many,TRBJ2-7,TGTGCCAGCACCCGCACGACCGGGGCCTACGAGCAGTACTTC,CASTRTTGAYEQYF
TRBV7-3,.,.,TRBJ2-1,TGTGCCAGCAGCACTTTGAGGGGGGAACAGTTCTTC,CASSTLRGEQFF
TRBV5-1,.,.,TRBJ2-7,TGCGCCAGCAGCTTGACAGAAACTTTCTCCTGCGAGCAGTACTTC,CASSLTETFSCEQYF
TRBV24-1,.,.,TRBJ2-5,TGTGCCACCAGTGATTTGGCGGCAGAACAAGAGACCCAGTACTTC,CATSDLAAEQETQYF
TRBV6-1,.,.,TRBJ1-5,TGTGCCAGCAGTGAAGGCAGGGGCAGCAATCAGCCCCAGCATTTT,CASSEGRGSNQPQHF
TRBV2,TRBD1,.,TRBJ2-1,TGTGCCAGCAGGCCCGGACAGGGTAAAAATGAGCAGTTCTTC,CASRPGQGKNEQFF
TRBV20-1,TRBD1,.,TRBJ1-2,TGCAGTGCTAGAGATTTGGGGACAGGCAGAAACTATGGCTACACCTTC,CSARDLGTGRNYGYTF
TRBV25-1,.,.,TRBJ1-3,TGTGCCAGCAGTCCCGCCAGAACGTCTGGAAACACCATATATTTT,CASSPARTSGNTIYF
TRBV15,.,.,TRBJ2-2,TGTGCCACCAGCAGAGATCAAGGGGGCACCGGGGAGCTGTTTTTT,CATSRDQGGTGELFF
TRBV20-1,TRBD1,.,TRBJ2-7,TGCAGTGCTCCTCTCCGGGACAGGGGGTCCTACGAGCAGTACTTC,CSAPLRDRGSYEQYF
TRBV7-9,.,.,TRBJ2-7,TGTGCCAGCAGCTTAACCAGGGGGGGGTACCCCTACGAGCAGTACTTC,CASSLTRGGYPYEQYF
TRBV2,.,.,TRBJ2-7,TGTGCCAGCAGTGAACTCAGACAGGCCAAGTACTTC,CASSELRQAKYF
TRBV10-3,TRBD1,.,TRBJ1-4,TGTGCCATCAGCGCACAGGGGACTAATGAAAAACTGTTTTTT,CAISAQGTNEKLFF
TRBV29-1,.,.,TRBJ2-7,TGCAGCTTAGGGGACCGGGACCCCCTCTACGAGCAGTACTTC,CSLGDRDPLYEQYF
TRBV12-3/TRBV12-4,.,.,TRBJ2-1,TGTGCCTCTAGGCGTAAGGGGGGCTTCCCCTGGAATGAGCAGTTCTTC,CASRRKGGFPWNEQFF
TRBV20-1,TRBD1,.,TRBJ2-2,TGCAGTGCTGACAGGGATACCGGGGAGCTGTTTTTT,CSADRDTGELFF
TRBV24-1,.,.,TRBJ1-2,TGTGCCACCAGTGATTCTCGGGGGCCCTACACCTTC,CATSDSRGPYTF
TRBV11-3,.,.,TRBJ2-3,TGTGCCAGCAGCTTAGGCCGCAGGGAGGAGGGCACAGATACGCAGTATTTT,CASSLGRREEGTDTQYF
TRBV4-1,TRBD2,.,TRBJ2-1,TGCGCCAGCAGCCCCACGGGGGGGCCCGGGAATGAGCAGTTCTTC,CASSPTGGPGNEQFF
TRBV27,.,.,TRBJ2-6,TGTGCCAGCAGGAGGGGCTCCGGCTCTGGGGCCAACGTCCTGACTTTC,CASRRGSGSGANVLTF
TRBV7-2,.,many,TRBJ2-7,TGTGCCAGCAGCCAACGAGGCGGGGCCACCTACGAGCAGTACTTC,CASSQRGGATYEQYF
TRBV6-1,.,.,TRBJ1-1,TGTGCCAGCAGTGAAGCTGCGTCGGTAGCTGAAGCTTTCTTT,CASSEAASVAEAFF
TRBV13,.,.,TRBJ1-4,TGTGCCAGCAGCTTGGGGACGGGAAAACTGTTTTTT,CASSLGTGKLFF
TRBV20-1,TRBD2,.,TRBJ2-7,TGCAGTGCTATGTGGACTAGCGGGAGGGACGAGCAGTACTTC,CSAMWTSGRDEQYF
TRBV14,.,.,TRBJ1-2,TGTGCCAGCAGCCAAGGGACAGTAGCTAACTATGGCTACACCTTC,CASSQGTVANYGYTF
TRBV7-9,.,.,TRBJ2-2,TGTGCCAGCAGCTTAGGAAGGGGCACCGGGGAGCTGTTTTTT,CASSLGRGTGELFF
TRBV5-1,.,.,TRBJ2-7,TGCGCCAGCTCTTTCGGACCAACCTCCTACGAGCAGTACTTC,CASSFGPTSYEQYF
TRBV10-1,TRBD1,.,TRBJ2-5,TGCGCCAGCAGTGACAGGGGGCAAGAGACCCAGTACTTC,CASSDRGQETQYF
TRBV27,.,many,TRBJ1-5,TGTGCCAGCAGTCCCGGACAGACACAGCCCCAGCATTTT,CASSPGQTQPQHF
TRBV30,.,.,TRBJ1-2,TGTGCCTGGAGTCAAAGGACAGCCTTC,CAWSQRTAF
TRBV2,.,.,TRBJ1-6,TGTGCCAGCAGTTCTCGACAGGTAGATAATTCACCCCTCCACTTT,CASSSRQVDNSPLHF
TRBV7-9,TRBD1,few,TRBJ1-3,TGTGCCAGCAGCTTAGGAGTTGGGACAGGGTCCTCTGGAAACACCATATATTTT,CASSLGVGTGSSGNTIYF
TRBV20-1,TRBD2,.,TRBJ2-7,TGCAGTGCTAGAGATCGGCGGGGGTTCTCCTACGAGCAGTACTTC,CSARDRRGFSYEQYF
TRBV9,TRBD1,.,TRBJ2-3,TGTGCCAGCAGCGTACCCGGGACAGGGTTAGATACGCAGTATTTT,CASSVPGTGLDTQYF
TRBV7-9,.,.,TRBJ1-6,TGTGCCAGCAGCTTACTACAGGGAGAATATAATTCACCCCTCCACTTT,CASSLLQGEYNSPLHF
TRBV11-2,.,many,TRBJ1-2,TGTGCCAGCAGCCCCGGTTACTATGGCTACACCTTC,CASSPGYYGYTF
TRBV6-6,.,many,TRBJ2-1,TGTGCCAGCAGTTTCCGACAGGGAGGGCAGTTCTTC,CASSFRQGGQFF
TRBV30,.,.,TRBJ1-1,TGTGCCTGGAGTGATCTGACGGGACGGGGGGCAAGGACTGAAGCTTTCTTT,CAWSDLTGRGARTEAFF
TRBV4-1,.,.,TRBJ2-7,TGCGCCAGCAGCCAAGCTAGAACGGGCTACGAGCAGTACTTC,CASSQARTGYEQYF
TRBV7-2,.,.,TRBJ2-5,TGTGCCAGCAGCCATCAAGAGACCCAGTACTTC,CASSHQETQYF